Listed here is a single T cell receptor (beta chain). As yet, its antigen is unknown. The CDR3 has 15 residues. Germline V lookup: CDR1 SGHTA, CDR2 FQGNSA. The ends were cut back, 5 bases at V and 0 bases at J, with 13 bases in the middle. Construction of TCR beta libraries relied on iRepertoire HTBI primers and on Arm-PCR targeting CDR3 regions. MiXCR was run by TCRdb on the multiplex PCR reads, yielding one entry per CDR3 protein. The data show a few hundred thousand distinct CDR3 sequences, with approximately 18% seen just once and 14% held by the top ten. Time point meaning: newly diagnosed GD, antithyroid drugs for less than 3 months. From RNA extracted from PBMCs, the TCR library was made. This sample is drawn from a study of regulatory T cells in long-lasting Graves disease. General study points: TCR diversity was lower in persistent Graves' patients than in newly diagnosed ones.

This sample was shared with a second study, whose subject was T cells in Graves' hyperthyroidism and ophthalmopathy. That publication notes: Absence of ophthalmopathy progression within 18 months defined stable Graves' hyperthyroidism. With the HTBI primer set, the TCR CDR3 went through a first round of RT-PCR.

Sequences were derived from peripheral blood mononuclear cells (PBMCs), sampled at new diagnosis, from a patient treated with antithyroid drugs. This sequence originates from a young woman with Graves disease. The J gene is TRBJ1-1, the V gene TRBV7-2; D remains unclear. The CDR3 reads CASSPARVLNTEAFF. CDR3 nucleotide sequence: TGTGCCAGCAGCCCCGCAAGGGTATTGAACACTGAAGCTTTCTTT.